What follows is one T cell receptor (beta chain) and its context. Profiled with immunoSEQ multiplex PCR; TCRdb holds only in-frame clones, not every one. This sample has 84,000 or so clones, with around 80% found just once. The CDR3 has 13 amino acids. V was cut by 0 bases and J by 8 bases, with 7 bases left in between. From germline, CDR1 is SEHNR and CDR2 FQNEAQ (reference sequence). The data originate from a study of ipilimumab plus nivolumab after autologous stem cell transplantation. Across the whole study: Both relapsed and primary refractory DLBCL were included.

Starting 14 to 28 days after autologous transplant, ipilimumab 1 mg/kg was given. Patients got 3 mg/kg IV nivolumab weeks 1, 4, 7, 10, then biweekly through week 26. This TCR was recovered from a male donor with diffuse large B-cell lymphoma. The specimen was PBMCs, collected in a trial of ipilimumab plus nivolumab as post-transplant consolidation. The chain is built from TRBV7-9 and TRBJ1-4; D is possibly TRBD1 (5 bases). Here the CDR3 reads CASSLAGVEKLFF. CDR3 nucleotide sequence: TGTGCCAGCAGCTTAGCAGGGGTAGAAAAACTGTTTTTT.